A single sample gave rise to the 8 T cell receptor beta chains below, sequenced in a study of blood T cell repertoires in COVID-19. Clones were sequenced by immunoSEQ multiplex PCR, and TCRdb holds only the in-frame ones, with some missing. The sample includes 300,000 to 350,000 clones, roughly 89% of them seen just once. The sample was peripheral blood. These receptors were collected from a man aged 25 to 45 with COVID-19, enrolled during active disease.

The chain recombines TRBV4-1 with TRBJ2-2; a weak D match, TRBD1 (6 bases). Germline V CDR1 and CDR2: MGHRA, YSYEKL. V dropped 3 bases and J dropped 2 bases, with 10 bases sitting between them. This CDR3 has 15 residues. DNA of the CDR3: TGCGCCAGCAGCCAGGGGACACGAAACACCGGGGAGCTGTTTTTT. Residues: CASSQGTRNTGELFF.

The V gene is TRBV19, the J gene TRBJ1-5; D gene uncertain. This CDR3 spans 16 amino acids. CDR1 LNHDA and CDR2 SQIVND come from the germline V gene (reference sequence). V was clipped by 0 bases and J by 5 bases, with 14 bases between them. The DNA for the CDR3 is TGTGCCAGTAGTATAGATAATCCCGGGTTGTATCAGCCCCAGCATTTT. This gives the protein CASSIDNPGLYQPQHF. Variable domain in full (rest from reference TRBV19 and TRBJ1-5): DGGITQSPKYLFRKEGQNVTLSCEQNLNHDAMYWYRQDPGQGLRLIYYSQIVNDFQKGDIAEGYSVSREKKESFPLTVTSAQKNPTAFYLCASSIDNPGLYQPQHFGDGTRLSIL.

This clone is a singleton in its sample. V is TRBV19 and J is TRBJ2-1; 9 positions match TRBD2. The CDR3 spans 15 residues. CDR1 is LNHDA and CDR2 is SQIVND in the germline V gene (reference sequence). V lost 2 bases and J lost 7; bases outside the gene matches: 6. In DNA, the CDR3 is TGTGCCAGTAGTATAAGGCGGGGGGGCCGGAATGAGCAGTTCTTC. Its translation is CASSIRRGGRNEQFF.

The chain recombines TRBV27 with TRBJ2-7, with TRBD2 matching over 10 bases. Germline CDR1 is MNHEY and CDR2 is SMNVEV (reference sequence). This CDR3 has 14 amino acids. V was clipped by 6 bases and J by 5 bases; unmatched bases: 7. DNA for the CDR3: TGTGCCAGCAGGGAAGGGACTAGCGCCCACGAGCAGTACTTC. Its translation is CASREGTSAHEQYF.

The chain carries TRBV19 and TRBJ1-1; TRBD1 might be the D (6 bases). V lost 7 bases and J 5 bases, leaving 20 bases between the germline ends. CDR1 is LNHDA and CDR2 is SQIVND in the germline V gene (reference sequence). The CDR3 length is 15 residues. CDR3 sequence: CASTLLGRGKTEAFF. The DNA of the CDR3 is TGTGCCAGTACCCTCTTGGGTAGGGGGAAAACTGAAGCTTTCTTT.

This clone was observed a handful of times. This chain joins TRBV5-6 and TRBJ1-4, with D possibly being TRBD1 (5 bases). The CDR3 totals 15 residues. V was clipped by 1 base and J by 6 bases, with 13 bases between them. Germline CDR1 reads SGHDT; CDR2 reads YYEEEE. CDR3 sequence (DNA): TGTGCCAGCAGCTTGTCCGCAGGGTACGATGAAAAACTGTTTTTT. It encodes CASSLSAGYDEKLFF. The entire variable domain, with the rest obtained from reference TRBV5-6 and TRBJ1-4, is as follows: DAGVTQSPTHLIKTRGQQVTLRCSPKSGHDTVSWYQQALGQGPQFIFQYYEEEERQRGNFPDRFSGHQFPNYSSELNVNALLLGDSALYLCASSLSAGYDEKLFFGSGTQLSVL.

This clone has just a few counts. The J gene is TRBJ2-3, the V gene TRBV7-9, with D possibly being TRBD2 (5 bases). V dropped 2 bases and J dropped 1 base, with 16 bases sitting between them. CDR1 is SEHNR, CDR2 FQNEAQ, per germline (reference sequence). The CDR3 contains 17 residues. As DNA, the CDR3 is TGTGCCAGCAGCTTATCGCGTGTTCGGGGAGGCACAGATACGCAGTATTTT. Protein sequence: CASSLSRVRGGTDTQYF.

The chain joins TRBV27 to TRBJ1-2; no definite D call. This CDR3 has 12 amino acids. Looked up from germline, CDR1 is MNHEY and CDR2 is SMNVEV (reference sequence). The V and J ends lost 8 bases and 1 base respectively, with 8 bases between them. The CDR3 sequence is CASHGLNYGYTF. In nucleotides, the CDR3 is TGTGCCAGCCACGGTCTTAACTATGGCTACACCTTC.